This TCR beta chain derives from a study of T cells in localized non-small cell lung cancer (TCRdb year 2020). Context from the whole study: T cell repertoires of hundreds of early-stage NSCLC patients were analyzed, with tumors being compared against uninvolved tumor-adjacent lungs. The mean age of the NSCLC patients was just over 65 years, with 130 or so men and 85 to 110 women. The cohort comprised 236 treatment-naïve NSCLC patients with resected, localized lung tumors.

At diagnosis, tumor, uninvolved tumor-adjacent lung and peripheral blood were collected and then preserved as a mix of FFPE and fresh-frozen material. Blood samples were analyzed as peripheral blood mononuclear cells for TCR repertoire profiling. V trim: 6 bases; J trim: 5 bases; unmatched bases: 11. Inclusive of the bounding cysteine and phenylalanine, the CDR3 is 15 residues long. Of the read, only the CDR3 DNA is kept; its 45 bases are in frame from base 1. Taken from the germline V gene (reference sequence), the CDR1 and CDR2 loops are MNHNY and SVGAGI. TCR beta CDR3 regions were sequenced from DNA using the immunoSEQ Assay. On the authors' methods: To compute T cell density, TCR beta template counts were normalized to usable DNA, which was estimated by amplifying housekeeping genes. The preseqR package was used to estimate richness by extrapolating to 400,000 templates for PBMC samples and to 120,000 templates for tissue samples. Clonality was taken to be one minus Pielou's evenness. Tissue-enriched TCRs were identified by differential abundance testing using productive amino-acid clonotypes, minimum total count 5 and alpha 0.1. The Jaccard Index and the Morisita Overlap Index were used to quantify repertoire overlap between compartments. GLIPH clustered TCR beta CDR3s with public tetramer-defined viral CDR3s; viral motifs required at least three viral sequences plus V-gene enrichment. TCRdb's version of the immuneACCESS table is confined to in-frame rearrangements and falls short of the full clone set. An unresolved V gene accounts for under half of the shortfall where checked; the remainder is of unknown origin. The V and J calls and clone size were taken over from that table, and D and trimming were inferred from the DNA. The sample includes more than 45,000 clones, with 86% observed a single time. In total, the top ten clones hold about 20% of the sample.

Details on this clone: There is no known antigen for this receptor. Base-call qualities are not available, and no considerably larger clone is one nucleotide away.

Here is what the overall study found, with its caveats: Longer overall survival was associated with higher blood T cell density, whereas shorter survival was associated with higher adjacent-lung clonality. Of the top 100 tumor clones, a median of 57 were detected in paired uninvolved adjacent lung; around 27 were also among that lung's top 100. Because the study design was exploratory, TCR variables were selected using unadjusted p-values without false-discovery rate correction. Uninvolved tumor-adjacent lung showed the highest T cell clonality, higher than tumor, which suggests more focused antigenic responses in the uninvolved tumor-adjacent lung. Because multi-region sequencing of the tumors was not done, intratumor heterogeneity could not be ruled out.

The chain employs TRBV6-6 and TRBJ1-2, and 8 bases in between align with TRBD1. The receptor comes from a male donor aged 60 or older with stage III squamous cell lung carcinoma. The sequencing here drew on peripheral blood, taken before any cancer treatment. The CDR3 region has the sequence CASSPGDRTRYGYTF. The DNA is TGTGCCAGCAGCCCCGGGGACAGGACACGATATGGCTACACCTTC.